The 29 T cell receptor beta chains below were found in one sample sequenced in a study of response to subunit inactivated influenza vaccine. TCRdb recomputed calls from the RT-PCR reads with MiXCR, one row per CDR3 protein. The sample shows about 190,000 distinct CDR3 sequences, over 13% of them seen only once. Material: CD8+ T cells sorted from PBMCs, obtained 5 to 6 days after vaccination. The receptors derive from a man aged 50-60 years who received an inactivated influenza vaccine.

This clonotype has only a few counts. The rearrangement joins TRBV28 to TRBJ2-7; TRBD1 agrees at 8 bases. The CDR3 contains 17 residues. Germline CDR1 and CDR2: MDHEN and SYDVKM. V gave up 1 base and J gave up 2 bases; unmatched junction bases: 10. The CDR3 DNA follows: TGTGCCAGCAGTTTATCGGAGACGGACAGGGTCCCCTACGAGCAGTACTTC. This gives the protein CASSLSETDRVPYEQYF.

This clonotype was found a few times. J is TRBJ2-1 and V is TRBV4-3, with D hard to call. V dropped 0 bases and J dropped 7 bases, with 7 bases sitting between them. CDR3 length equals 13 residues. Germline CDR1 and CDR2: LGHNA and YSLEER. The DNA for the CDR3 is TGCGCCAGCAGCCAAGATTTCCGGAATGAGCAGTTCTTC. This translates into CASSQDFRNEQFF.

In its sample, this clonotype was seen many times. The CDR3 nucleotides are TGCGCCAGCAGCATATCCGGGACTAGCGACTACGAGCAGTACTTC. It translates to CASSISGTSDYEQYF. The genes are TRBV5-1 and TRBJ2-7, with 10 bases identical to TRBD2. The germline gives CDR1 SGHRS, CDR2 YFSETQ. Trimming cost V 4 bases and J 3 bases; bases outside gene matches: 7. This CDR3 comprises 15 residues.

This chain links TRBV25-1 with TRBJ2-7; D is unclear. V was trimmed by 4 bases and J by 2 bases, leaving 12 bases between them. The CDR3 has 14 residues. Germline V CDR1 and CDR2: MGHDK, SYGVNS. CDR3 coding DNA: TGTGCCAGCAGTGCCAGCTCTACACCCTACGAGCAGTACTTC. It translates to CASSASSTPYEQYF.

V is TRBV27 and J is TRBJ2-5; TRBD2 agrees at 9 bases. V dropped 4 bases and J dropped 6; count of bases not matched to a gene: 3. The CDR3 totals 13 residues. In germline, CDR1 is MNHEY, CDR2 SMNVEV (reference sequence). The CDR3 nucleotides are TGTGCCAGCAGTTCTGGGACTAGCCAGACCCAGTACTTC. It codes for CASSSGTSQTQYF.

Only a few counts were recorded for this clonotype. The rearrangement uses TRBV5-1 and TRBJ2-2; 7 bases line up with TRBD2. Germline CDR1 SGHRS, CDR2 YFSETQ. The CDR3 contains 16 residues. The V and J ends lost 4 bases and 4 bases, in that order; junction bases with no gene match: 10. CDR3 protein: CASSVGEGLLTGELFF. The DNA for the CDR3 is TGCGCCAGCAGCGTGGGGGAGGGACTGCTCACCGGGGAGCTGTTTTTT.

This clonotype was picked up a small number of times. V and J are TRBV9 and TRBJ2-5; TRBD2 agrees at 7 bases. Losses at the gene ends were 4 bases for V and 4 bases for J; bases not matched to a gene: 10. The CDR3 contains 15 residues. Germline CDR1 and CDR2: SGDLS and YYNGEE. The DNA of the CDR3 is TGTGCCAGCAGCTCCATGGGCGGGAGTGGAGAGACCCAGTACTTC. As protein: CASSSMGGSGETQYF.

The chain combines TRBV14 with TRBJ2-3; D ambiguous. This CDR3 contains 14 residues. Germline V CDR1 and CDR2: SGHDN, FVKESK. V was shortened by 0 bases and J by 6 bases, with 10 bases between the two germline ends. The CDR3 DNA is TGTGCCAGCAGCCAAGATGCCTTCCTGGATACGCAGTATTTT. Amino acid sequence: CASSQDAFLDTQYF.

This clonotype was counted a few times. The J gene is TRBJ2-3, the V gene TRBV5-1; perhaps TRBD1 as D (7 bases). This CDR3 region has 15 residues. Germline-derived CDR1 and CDR2 are SGHRS and YFSETQ. The germline V and J ends were trimmed by 4 bases and 4 bases, with 16 bases remaining between them. The CDR3 sequence is CASSGGGSPADTQYF. The CDR3 nucleotides are TGCGCCAGCAGCGGAGGGGGCAGTCCGGCAGATACGCAGTATTTT.

This chain connects TRBV6-5 to TRBJ1-6; D remains unclear. V shed 5 bases and J shed 7 bases, with 6 bases lying between them. Germline V CDR1 and CDR2: MNHEY, SVGAGI. The length of the CDR3 is 12 residues. The CDR3: CASSNPNSPLHF. For the CDR3, the DNA is TGTGCCAGCAGTAACCCAAATTCACCCCTCCACTTT.

The genes are TRBV5-4 and TRBJ2-6; 7 bases agree with TRBD1. The CDR3 covers 19 residues. The germline gives CDR1 SGHNT, CDR2 YYREEE (reference sequence). Losses at the gene ends were 1 base for V and 0 bases for J; bases not matched to a gene: 10. CDR3 in amino acids: CASSLLFGTAYSGANVLTF. For the CDR3, the DNA is TGTGCCAGCAGCTTGCTTTTCGGGACAGCTTACTCTGGGGCCAACGTCCTGACTTTC.

The gene calls are TRBV2 and TRBJ2-2, with unresolved D. Deletions cut 1 base from V and 4 bases from J, with 10 bases between. There are 15 residues in the CDR3. CDR1 and CDR2 from the germline V gene are SNHLY and FYNNEI. CDR3 sequence: CASSEGYYSTGELFF. The CDR3, as DNA: TGTGCCAGCAGTGAAGGTTACTACAGCACCGGGGAGCTGTTTTTT.

The rearrangement joins TRBV4-3 to TRBJ1-5, with D uncertain. The germline V and J ends were trimmed by 0 bases and 4 bases, with 4 bases remaining between them. This CDR3 region has 13 residues. CDR1 and CDR2 (germline): LGHNA, YSLEER. For the CDR3, the DNA is TGCGCCAGCAGCCAAGAATGGAATCAGCCCCAGCATTTT. Its translation is CASSQEWNQPQHF.

This rearrangement joins TRBV6-2 or TRBV6-3 to TRBJ2-1, with a weak D call TRBD1 (6 bases). This CDR3 region has 14 residues. Trimming shortened V by 2 bases and J by 5 bases, and 10 bases separated the two germline ends. CDR1 and CDR2 (germline): MNHEY, SVGEGT. DNA for the CDR3: TGTGCCAGCAGTTACGGGTCAGGGGACAATGAGCAGTTCTTC. This sequence encodes CASSYGSGDNEQFF.

This clonotype was observed many times. The chain recombines TRBV7-8 with TRBJ2-7; no reliable D call. The V gene lost 1 base and the J gene lost 1 base, with 8 bases spanning the gap. Germline CDR1 reads SGHVS; CDR2 reads FQNEAQ. The CDR3 length is 14 residues. The CDR3 nucleotides are TGTGCCAGCAGCTTAGGAGTGCTGTCCTACGAGCAGTACTTC. Translated: CASSLGVLSYEQYF.

This clonotype was detected only a few times. The chain combines TRBV25-1 with TRBJ2-7; 11 bases align to TRBD2. The CDR3 is made up of 16 amino acids. Losses at the gene ends were 0 bases for V and 3 bases for J; bases not matched to a gene: 4. Germline values: CDR1 MGHDK, CDR2 SYGVNS. The CDR3 nucleotides read TGTGCCAGCAGTGAATATTTTCTAGCGGGGGGCTACGAGCAGTACTTC. Translating it yields CASSEYFLAGGYEQYF.

The V and J genes are TRBV6-1 and TRBJ2-1; D gene unclear. The V gene's germline CDR1 is MNHNS and CDR2 SASEGT. This CDR3 has 14 residues. V was cut by 7 bases and J by 2 bases, with 12 bases left in between. The DNA for the CDR3 is TGTGCCAGCAAGAAGCCTCCCCCCTACAATGAGCAGTTCTTC. It yields the protein CASKKPPPYNEQFF.

There are a few counts of this clonotype. The chain recombines TRBV19 with TRBJ2-1, with 8 bases fitting TRBD1. Trimming took 7 bases from V and 2 from J; bases not matched to a gene: 7. CDR1 LNHDA and CDR2 SQIVND come from the germline V gene (reference sequence). The CDR3 totals 15 residues. CDR3 nucleotide sequence: TGTGCCAGTACCCGCCGGGACAGGACCTACAATGAGCAGTTCTTC. This translates into CASTRRDRTYNEQFF.

By its share, this clonotype is medium-sized. The rearrangement links TRBV29-1 to TRBJ2-7, with D unresolved. The V gene lost 2 bases and the J gene lost 1 base, with 15 bases spanning the gap. The CDR3 runs 15 residues. Germline CDR1 and CDR2: SQVTM and ANQGSEA. CDR3 in amino acids: CSVERVRDKSYEQYF. For the CDR3, the DNA is TGCAGCGTTGAAAGGGTAAGGGATAAGTCCTACGAGCAGTACTTC.

J is TRBJ1-6 and V is TRBV27; D gene unclear. Trimming removed 0 bases from V and 7 bases from J, with 10 bases in between. Germline loops: CDR1 MNHEY, CDR2 SMNVEV (reference sequence). The CDR3 covers 15 residues. CDR3 DNA sequence: TGTGCCAGCAGTTTATCCGGAACCCAAAATTCACCCCTCCACTTT. It codes for CASSLSGTQNSPLHF.

The rearrangement joins TRBV7-9 to TRBJ2-1; D ambiguous. This CDR3 comprises 14 residues. Trimming removed 5 bases from V and 7 bases from J, with 15 bases in between. Germline loops: CDR1 SEHNR, CDR2 FQNEAQ (reference sequence). The CDR3 coding sequence is TGTGCCAGCAGCCCGCTGGTAGGGTTGAATGAGCAGTTCTTC. Translated: CASSPLVGLNEQFF.

This rearrangement joins TRBV5-1 to TRBJ2-5, with TRBD1 matching over 7 bases. This CDR3 is 14 amino acids long. V shed 4 bases, J shed 4 bases, and the junction held 7 bases outside the gene matches. Per germline, CDR1 SGHRS and CDR2 YFSETQ. The CDR3 DNA reads TGCGCCAGCAGCGCGACAGGGATTGGAGAGACCCAGTACTTC. It is translated as CASSATGIGETQYF.

This clonotype was observed a few times. V is TRBV29-1 and J is TRBJ2-3; D may be TRBD1 (5 bases). V lost 6 bases to trimming and J lost 0 bases, with 10 bases between them. CDR3 size: 13 residues. Germline V gives CDR1 SQVTM, CDR2 ANQGSEA. The CDR3 DNA is TGCAGCGTATCGACAGAGAGCACAGATACGCAGTATTTT. This gives the protein CSVSTESTDTQYF.

This clonotype was seen only a few times. The V and J genes are TRBV9 and TRBJ1-3; 7 bases align to TRBD1. J gave up 2 bases and V 3 bases, and 2 bases lay outside the gene matches. This CDR3 has 14 amino acids. Germline values: CDR1 SGDLS, CDR2 YYNGEE. CDR3 loop: CASSATGTGNTIYF. CDR3 sequence (DNA): TGTGCCAGCAGCGCGACAGGGACTGGAAACACCATATATTTT.

This clonotype was seen a handful of times. This chain joins TRBV28 and TRBJ2-5; the match to TRBD1 covers 7 bases. Trimming took 5 bases from V and 5 from J; bases not matched to a gene: 8. The CDR3 totals 14 residues. Looked up from germline, CDR1 is MDHEN and CDR2 is SYDVKM. The CDR3 DNA reads TGTGCCAGCAGTCCCAGACAGGGTGGCGAGACCCAGTACTTC. Translation gives CASSPRQGGETQYF.

The chain is built from TRBV6-5 and TRBJ2-1; possibly TRBD1 or TRBD2 for D (5 bases each). CDR3 length equals 15 residues. Germline loops: CDR1 MNHEY, CDR2 SVGAGI. V dropped 4 bases and J dropped 8 bases, with 18 bases sitting between them. The CDR3 here is CASSSDGARVYEQFF. CDR3 sequence (DNA): TGTGCCAGCAGTTCGGACGGGGCGCGCGTCTATGAGCAGTTCTTC.

There are a few counts of this clonotype. This rearrangement joins TRBV4-3 to TRBJ2-3; D gene uncertain. Per the germline V gene, CDR1 is LGHNA and CDR2 is YSLEER. The CDR3 loop spans 17 amino acids. Trimming stripped 1 base from V and 2 bases from J, with 16 bases between. The CDR3: CASSQGRYNVPTDTQYF. CDR3 nucleotides: TGCGCCAGCAGCCAAGGGCGCTACAACGTCCCCACAGATACGCAGTATTTT.

The chain couples TRBV6-5 to TRBJ1-2; D gene unclear. Deletions cut 2 bases from V and 4 bases from J, with 11 bases between. The CDR3 contains 14 residues. Germline-derived CDR1 and CDR2 are MNHEY and SVGAGI. The CDR3 loop reads CASSYTDTFYGYTF. The CDR3, as DNA: TGTGCCAGCAGTTACACTGATACCTTCTATGGCTACACCTTC.

This clonotype appeared many times. The chain joins TRBV7-9 to TRBJ1-1; D call uncertain. The germline V and J ends were trimmed by 0 bases and 5 bases, with 16 bases remaining between them. CDR1 is SEHNR and CDR2 is FQNEAQ in the germline V gene (reference sequence). The CDR3 loop spans 16 amino acids. CDR3 sequence reads: CASSLASGRKGTEAFF. Written as DNA, the CDR3 is TGTGCCAGCAGCTTAGCGTCGGGAAGGAAGGGAACTGAAGCTTTCTTT.